This is a list of T cell receptor beta chains from one sample in a study of shared clonotypes between healthy human individuals. Using immunoSEQ multiplex PCR, the repertoire was profiled, and TCRdb retains in-frame clones only, with some absent. The sample lists roughly 550,000 clones, 95% occurring once. Sequenced sample: naive CD8+ T cells sorted from blood. The origin of the receptors is a woman in her twenties or thirties in good health. The CDR3 runs from the conserved cysteine through the conserved F or W. The order of the fields is clone size, D gene, J gene, V gene, CDR3 protein, CDR3 DNA. The D gene is left open where the match is weak. Size values are once, few and many counts, or a class for expanded clones, and some rows have none.

>once|-|TRBJ2-7|TRBV15
CATSRGRNDEQYF
TGTGCCACCAGCAGAGGGAGGAACGACGAGCAGTACTTC
>-|-|TRBJ1-2|TRBV28
CASSEGFQNYGYTF
TGTGCCAGCAGTGAGGGGTTCCAGAACTATGGCTACACCTTC
>-|-|TRBJ1-1|TRBV7-9
CASSLPLGTEAFF
TGTGCCAGCAGCCTCCCTTTAGGCACTGAAGCTTTCTTT
>-|TRBD2|TRBJ2-7|TRBV6-6
CASSHERGVHEQYF
TGTGCCAGCAGTCACGAGCGGGGGGTCCACGAGCAGTACTTC
>-|TRBD2|TRBJ2-2|TRBV4-1
CASSQAFRASGNTGELFF
TGCGCCAGCAGCCAAGCCTTTAGGGCTAGCGGGAACACCGGGGAGCTGTTTTTT
>-|TRBD2|TRBJ2-1|TRBV6-5
CASSYWREAYNEQFF
TGTGCCAGCAGTTACTGGCGGGAGGCCTACAATGAGCAGTTCTTC
>-|TRBD2|TRBJ2-7|TRBV27
CASSLVLAGGAYEQYF
TGTGCCAGCAGTTTAGTACTAGCGGGAGGAGCCTACGAGCAGTACTTC
>once|-|TRBJ2-1|TRBV18
CASSPQRGRDWAANEQFF
TGTGCCAGCTCACCACAGAGGGGCCGGGACTGGGCCGCCAATGAGCAGTTCTTC
>-|TRBD1|TRBJ1-5|TRBV5-1
CASSLGQGQPQHF
TGCGCCAGCAGCTTAGGACAGGGTCAGCCCCAGCATTTT
>-|-|TRBJ1-5|TRBV27
CASSPGPQHF
TGTGCCAGCAGTCCGGGACCCCAGCATTTT
>-|TRBD2|TRBJ2-2|TRBV5-6
CASSYSGRVTTGELFF
TGTGCCAGCAGCTATAGCGGGAGGGTTACCACCGGGGAGCTGTTTTTT
>-|-|TRBJ2-7|TRBV9
CASSVGGSYEQYF
TGTGCCAGCAGCGTTGGAGGGAGCTACGAGCAGTACTTC
>-|TRBD1|TRBJ2-1|TRBV11-2
CASSSTGGAYNEQFF
TGTGCCAGCAGCTCCACAGGGGGAGCCTACAATGAGCAGTTCTTC
>-|TRBD2|TRBJ2-7|TRBV7-9
CASSLETSGTYEQYF
TGTGCCAGCAGCTTAGAGACTAGCGGAACCTACGAGCAGTACTTC
>once|-|TRBJ2-1|TRBV29-1
CSVKTEYNEQFF
TGCAGCGTTAAAACCGAGTACAATGAGCAGTTCTTC
>-|-|TRBJ2-7|TRBV27
CASSFSTGFIYEQYF
TGTGCCAGCAGTTTTTCTACAGGGTTTATCTACGAGCAGTACTTC
>-|-|TRBJ2-2|TRBV10-1
CASSGEEEKNTGELFF
TGCGCCAGCAGTGGAGAGGAGGAGAAGAACACCGGGGAGCTGTTTTTT
>-|TRBD2|TRBJ2-3|TRBV10-2
CASTQSLALGTDTQYF
TGCGCCAGCACTCAGTCACTAGCGCTGGGCACAGATACGCAGTATTTT
>-|TRBD1|TRBJ1-4|TRBV19
CASTLTPGQTEKLFF
TGTGCCAGTACCCTTACTCCGGGACAGACTGAAAAACTGTTTTTT
>-|-|TRBJ2-2|TRBV20-1
CSVYETGELFF
TGCAGTGTCTACGAAACCGGGGAGCTGTTTTTT
>-|-|TRBJ1-1|TRBV7-6
CASSSDRLNTEAFF
TGTGCCAGCAGCTCCGACAGGCTGAACACTGAAGCTTTCTTT
>once|-|TRBJ1-2|TRBV28
CASSLAAGGANYGYTF
TGTGCCAGCAGTTTAGCCGCGGGGGGAGCTAACTATGGCTACACCTTC
>-|-|TRBJ1-3|TRBV7-9
CASSLELGASGNTIYF
TGTGCCAGCAGCTTAGAGCTGGGGGCATCTGGAAACACCATATATTTT
>-|TRBD2|TRBJ2-1|TRBV19
CASSSGLARYNEQFF
TGTGCCAGTAGTAGTGGACTAGCGAGGTACAATGAGCAGTTCTTC
>-|-|TRBJ1-1|TRBV7-8
CASSLSNLMNTEAFF
TGTGCCAGCAGCCTATCGAACCTGATGAACACTGAAGCTTTCTTT
>-|-|TRBJ2-2|TRBV27
CASSLLSTGELFF
TGTGCCAGCAGTTTATTGAGCACCGGGGAGCTGTTTTTT
>-|-|TRBJ1-1|TRBV19
CASRVGMNTEAFF
TGTGCCAGTAGGGTGGGCATGAACACTGAAGCTTTCTTT
>-|-|TRBJ2-1|TRBV2
CASSATGIRNNEQFF
TGTGCCAGCAGTGCGACGGGGATACGCAACAATGAGCAGTTCTTC
>-|-|TRBJ2-2|TRBV19
CATQRGAGTGELFF
TGTGCCACCCAAAGGGGGGCGGGAACCGGGGAGCTGTTTTTT
>-|-|TRBJ2-7|TRBV13
CASSLLSGEQYF
TGTGCCAGCAGCCTGCTGAGCGGCGAGCAGTACTTC
>once|-|TRBJ2-7|TRBV11-2
CASSLPSAHYEQYF
TGTGCCAGCAGCTTACCGAGCGCCCACTACGAGCAGTACTTC
>once|-|TRBJ2-7|TRBV27
CASSFGAPDTYEQYF
TGTGCCAGCAGTTTTGGGGCCCCCGATACCTACGAGCAGTACTTC
>-|-|TRBJ1-5|TRBV6-6
CATSSEGISNQPQHF
TGTGCCACGTCCTCCGAGGGGATCAGCAATCAGCCCCAGCATTTT
>-|-|TRBJ1-4|TRBV4-1
CASSRQSNEKLFF
TGCGCCAGCAGCCGACAGAGTAATGAAAAACTGTTTTTT
>-|-|TRBJ1-3|TRBV10-3
CAISGYFSGNTIYF
TGTGCCATCAGTGGGTATTTCTCGGGAAACACCATATATTTT
>-|TRBD2|TRBJ2-7|TRBV7-9
CASSPRTSGSYEQYF
TGTGCCAGCAGCCCCAGGACTAGCGGGAGTTACGAGCAGTACTTC
>-|TRBD2|TRBJ2-1|TRBV5-4
CASSQGLAGFNEQFF
TGTGCCAGCAGCCAGGGACTAGCGGGGTTCAATGAGCAGTTCTTC
>-|TRBD2|TRBJ2-7|TRBV19
CASRAGVEYEQYF
TGTGCCAGTCGAGCGGGGGTCGAGTACGAGCAGTACTTC
>-|-|TRBJ2-7|TRBV27
CASRGTSYEQYF
TGTGCCAGCAGGGGGACTTCCTACGAGCAGTACTTC
>-|-|TRBJ2-1|TRBV7-3
CASSPLLGSSYNEQFF
TGTGCCAGCAGCCCCCTCCTAGGAAGCTCCTACAATGAGCAGTTCTTC
>-|-|TRBJ1-3|TRBV7-2
CASSLGDIGNTIYF
TGTGCCAGCAGCTTGGGAGACATTGGAAACACCATATATTTT
>-|-|TRBJ1-2|TRBV5-1
CASSWDRGTYYGYTF
TGCGCCAGCAGCTGGGATAGGGGGACTTACTATGGCTACACCTTC